This T cell receptor (beta chain) was observed in a study of long-term antiretroviral therapy in people with HIV. Study context: The oldest specimens predate the 2015 immediate-ART recommendation by about a decade.

CDR1 is SGHDN and CDR2 is FVKESK in the germline V gene. This CDR3 comprises 17 residues. Trimming removed 4 bases from V and 0 bases from J, with 15 bases in between. Treatment locations for all participants with HIV were in the United States. This clone was observed a handful of times. Its antigen is as yet unknown. Runs used v3.0 of the immunoSEQ assay and were done at survey level. TCRdb's table, derived via immunoSEQ multiplex PCR, lists solely in-frame clones and lacks some. The sample lists around 25,000 clones; roughly 86% were seen once. General study results and limits: Comparison with controls showed narrower CDR3 length ranges in HIV repertoires. Although diversity increased after ART, it remained lower than in transplant donor controls.

This sample comprised unsorted PBMCs, obtained 1.9 years after starting antiretroviral therapy. This TCR was recovered from a woman aged 30 to 39 with HIV. This chain connects TRBV14 to TRBJ2-2; a possible D gene is TRBD2 (5 bases). The CDR3 reads CASSRSVLDSNTGELFF. As DNA, the CDR3 is TGTGCCAGCAGCCGGTCGGTACTAGACTCGAACACCGGGGAGCTGTTTTTT. Using reference TRBV14 and TRBJ2-2 for the parts outside the CDR3, the full variable domain is EAGVTQFPSHSVIEKGQTVTLRCDPISGHDNLYWYRRVMGKEIKFLLHFVKESKQDESGMPNNRFLAERTGGTYSTLKVQPAELEDSGVYFCASSRSVLDSNTGELFFGEGSRLTVL.